Following are 16 T cell receptor beta chains from one sample sequenced in a study of T cell repertoires in cytomegalovirus infection (dated by TCRdb to between 2018 and 2020). Instrument on record: Illumina HiSeq 1500. Using fastp trimming at Q25 and MiXCR clonotype assembly, TCRdb reanalyzed the public sequencing data and kept in-frame beta chains. One record per CDR3 amino acid sequence lists the most common genes and DNA. This sample gives roughly 100,000 distinct CDR3 sequences in total; approximately 17% of them show up just once. Around 8.2% of the sample is held by the ten biggest clonotypes. The specimen was PBMCs. The receptor source for this set is a human donor in good health (CMV status not recorded). Some clones in this sample may be carry-over from other donors' samples.

This clonotype was counted at least ten times. V and J are TRBV7-2 and TRBJ2-7, with 8 bases lining up with TRBD1. The CDR3 has 14 residues. The junction had 8 bases not matched to a gene; V was cut back by 5 bases and J by 5 bases. Germline loops: CDR1 SGHTA, CDR2 FQGNSA. The CDR3: CASSTMDREDEQYF. DNA for the CDR3: TGTGCCAGCAGCACCATGGACAGGGAGGACGAGCAGTACTTC.

About this clonotype itself: A read error is possible here, since a much larger clone lies one base away. DNA for the CDR3: TGTGCCCGCAGTCGCCGACGACAGGTAGCTAACTATGGCTACACCTTC. Its protein product is CARSRRRQVANYGYTF. V and J are TRBV7-8 and TRBJ1-2, with D perhaps matching TRBD1 (6 bases). Germline V gives CDR1 SGHVS, CDR2 FQNEAQ. The length of the CDR3 is 16 residues.

DNA of the CDR3: TGCGCCAGCAGCCAAGATGCGACGGACGCGGAGGGTACGCAGTATTTT. This encodes CASSQDATDAEGTQYF. V gene TRBV4-1 combines with J gene TRBJ2-3, with D possibly TRBD2 on 6 matching bases. This CDR3 spans 16 amino acids. Between the trimmed V and J ends, which lost 0 bases and 8 bases, there was a span of 18 bases. Germline V gives CDR1 MGHRA, CDR2 YSYEKL.

The sample holds many counts of this clonotype. This chain uses TRBV7-2 with TRBJ2-7; possibly TRBD1 for D (6 bases). There are 15 residues in the CDR3. The V gene's germline CDR1 is SGHTA and CDR2 FQGNSA. The V gene lost 2 bases and the J gene lost 0 bases, with 11 bases spanning the gap. CDR3 nucleotides: TGTGCCAGCAGCTTAAGAGGGGGTAGCTCCTACGAGCAGTACTTC. Encoded protein: CASSLRGGSSYEQYF.

This clonotype has only a few counts. The V call is TRBV11-1, the J call TRBJ2-5; D uncertain. Germline CDR1 reads SGHAT; CDR2 reads FQDESV (reference sequence). V was shortened by 6 bases and J by 0 bases, with 8 bases between the two germline ends. The CDR3 extends over 13 amino acids. CDR3 nucleotide sequence: TGTGCCAGCAGACTGGACGACCAAGAGACCCAGTACTTC. Translating it yields CASRLDDQETQYF.

This clonotype was observed at least ten times. The rearrangement joins TRBV12-3 or TRBV12-4 to TRBJ1-1, with unresolved D. This CDR3 has 15 amino acids. V was shortened by 7 bases and J by 1 base, with 16 bases between the two germline ends. The CDR3 region has the DNA TGTGCCAGCACCCCCCGGTGGAGTAAGAACACTGAAGCTTTCTTT. It encodes CASTPRWSKNTEAFF.

Notes on this clonotype: A read error is likely, as this CDR3 ends without the conserved phenylalanine or tryptophan. The chain couples TRBV12-3 or TRBV12-4 to TRBJ2-1, with TRBD2 identical over 8 bases. J was trimmed by 8 bases and V by 2 bases; bases with no gene match: 5. The CDR3 totals 14 residues. The CDR3 loop is CASSLRGGRDEQFS. The DNA for the CDR3 is TGTGCCAGCAGTTTACGGGGGGGGAGGGATGAGCAGTTCTCC.

In its sample, this clonotype was seen many times. The chain combines TRBV7-9 with TRBJ1-2; a weak D match, TRBD1 (6 bases). With 5 bases removed from V and 9 bases from J, the gap between germline ends came to 16 bases. The CDR3 is 13 amino acids. In germline, CDR1 is SEHNR, CDR2 FQNEAQ (reference sequence). The CDR3 DNA is TGTGCCAGCAGCCGTAACACAGGGTGGCGCTACACCTTC. This gives the protein CASSRNTGWRYTF.

This clonotype was counted ten times or more. A junction boundary mismatches the germline segment, possibly from a read error. CDR3 nucleotides: TGTGCCAGCAGCTTAGGACAGGATAATTCACCCCTCCACTTT. Residues: CASSLGQDNSPLHF. The chain has TRBV12-3 or TRBV12-4 and TRBJ1-6; 7 bases map to TRBD1. The CDR3 loop spans 14 amino acids.

A word on this clonotype: This could be a read error, since a much larger clone is one nucleotide away. V and J are TRBV20-1 and TRBJ2-7, with D perhaps being TRBD1 or TRBD2 (5 bases each). This CDR3 comprises 13 residues. The germline V gene has CDR1 DFQATT and CDR2 SNEGSKA (reference sequence). In nucleotides, the CDR3 is TGCAGTGCTCCCACCCGGGACCTTTCCGAGCTGTACTTC. This codes for CSAPTRDLSELYF.

Only a few counts were recorded for this clonotype. The V gene is TRBV29-1, the J gene TRBJ2-7; D unresolved. This CDR3 spans 13 amino acids. Deletions cut 7 bases from V and 2 bases from J, with 15 bases between. CDR1 and CDR2 (germline): SQVTM, ANQGSEA. The CDR3 loop is CSATTGGAYEQYF. For the CDR3, the DNA is TGCAGCGCTACGACTGGCGGAGCCTACGAGCAGTACTTC.

The J gene is TRBJ2-1, the V gene TRBV5-5; D might be TRBD2 (6 bases). Germline V CDR1 and CDR2: SGHKS, YYEKEE (reference sequence). This CDR3 contains 14 residues. V lost 2 bases to trimming and J lost 3 bases, with 9 bases between them. The CDR3, as DNA: TGTGCCAGCAGCTTCGGGGAGGACTACAATGAGCAGTTCTTC. It codes for CASSFGEDYNEQFF.

A few counts support this clonotype. The V gene is TRBV18, the J gene TRBJ2-3; a weak D match, TRBD1 (6 bases). V was clipped by 6 bases and J by 6 bases, with 19 bases between them. CDR3 length: 15 amino acids. The germline CDR1 and CDR2 sequences are KGHSH and LQKENI. CDR3 in DNA: TGTGCCAGCTCCCCGAGAAAGGGGGAACTCGATACGCAGTATTTT. It yields the protein CASSPRKGELDTQYF.

The chain employs TRBV28 and TRBJ2-6; D not resolved. CDR3 length: 14 residues. Germline V gene lookup returns CDR1 MDHEN and CDR2 SYDVKM. The germline V and J ends were trimmed by 6 bases and 0 bases, with 6 bases remaining between them. CDR3 DNA sequence: TGTGCCAGCAGCGATCACTCTGGGGCCAACGTCCTGACTTTC. It yields the protein CASSDHSGANVLTF.

The table lists this clonotype with a few counts. This chain uses TRBV6-1 with TRBJ1-5; a possible D gene is TRBD1 (6 bases). Germline V gene lookup returns CDR1 MNHNS and CDR2 SASEGT. The CDR3 extends over 15 amino acids. Trimming cost V 5 bases and J 3 bases, with 14 bases left between them. The CDR3 spells CASSRAGELNQPQHF. As DNA, the CDR3 is TGTGCCAGCAGTCGGGCAGGGGAGCTCAATCAGCCCCAGCATTTT.

This clonotype was counted many times. V is TRBV7-9 and J is TRBJ2-5, with 10 bases that match TRBD2. Trimming at V came to 3 bases and at J to 5 bases, leaving 12 bases not matched to a gene. Germline lookup yields CDR1 SEHNR and CDR2 FQNEAQ (reference sequence). CDR3 length equals 17 residues. CDR3 coding DNA: TGTGCCAGCAGCTTCGGTATAGCGGGGGGCCGTAAGGAGACCCAGTACTTC. Amino acid sequence: CASSFGIAGGRKETQYF.